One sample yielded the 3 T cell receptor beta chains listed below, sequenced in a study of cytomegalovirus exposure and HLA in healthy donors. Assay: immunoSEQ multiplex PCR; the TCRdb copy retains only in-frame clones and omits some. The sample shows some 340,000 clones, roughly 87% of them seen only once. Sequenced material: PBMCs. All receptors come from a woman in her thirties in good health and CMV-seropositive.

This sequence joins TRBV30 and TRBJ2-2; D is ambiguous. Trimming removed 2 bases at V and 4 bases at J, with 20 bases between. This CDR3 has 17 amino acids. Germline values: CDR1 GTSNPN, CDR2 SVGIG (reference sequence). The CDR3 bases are TGTGCCTGGAGTAATGTGAGGTCAGGACGGACCACCGGGGAGCTGTTTTTT. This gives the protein CAWSNVRSGRTTGELFF.

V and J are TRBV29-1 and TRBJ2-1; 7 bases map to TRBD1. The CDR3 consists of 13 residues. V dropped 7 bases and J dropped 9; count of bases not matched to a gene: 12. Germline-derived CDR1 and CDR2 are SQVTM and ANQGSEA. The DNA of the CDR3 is TGCAGCGCCGGAAAGGGGGCGCAGGGTGAGCAGTTCTTC. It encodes CSAGKGAQGEQFF.

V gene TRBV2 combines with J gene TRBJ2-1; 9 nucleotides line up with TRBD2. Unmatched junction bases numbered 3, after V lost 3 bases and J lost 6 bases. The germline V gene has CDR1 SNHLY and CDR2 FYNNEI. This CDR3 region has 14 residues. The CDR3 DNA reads TGTGCCAGCAGTGAGCGGGAGGGGTCCAATGAGCAGTTCTTC. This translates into CASSEREGSNEQFF.